The rows below give T cell receptor beta chains drawn from one sample of a study of shared clonotypes between healthy human individuals. Libraries were prepared by immunoSEQ multiplex PCR; TCRdb keeps only in-frame clonotypes and omits some of them. Here the sample spans 1,400,000 or so clones, roughly 98.5% being singletons. The specimen was naive CD4+ T cells sorted from blood. These receptors all stem from a man aged 25-45 years in good health. Each CDR3 is given without its conserved first and last residue. A D gene is named only where the DNA matches it firmly.

D	V	J	CDR3
NA	TRBV15	TRBJ2-3	ATSRDFTDTQY
TRBD1	TRBV28	TRBJ2-1	ASSLPRGLEQF
NA	TRBV5-8	TRBJ1-5	ASSLWVGNQPQH
NA	TRBV7-8	TRBJ2-7	ASSLGRTYEQY
NA	TRBV5-6	TRBJ2-3	ASSLAARVDTQY
TRBD2	TRBV7-2	NA	ASSRNVGLAFYEQY
TRBD2	TRBV29-1	TRBJ2-1	SVAGRAWNEQF
NA	TRBV29-1	TRBJ2-7	SARGLDSYEQY
NA	TRBV4-3	TRBJ2-7	ASSQTLREDYEQY
TRBD1	TRBV15	TRBJ2-3	ATSRDPGGSTDTQY